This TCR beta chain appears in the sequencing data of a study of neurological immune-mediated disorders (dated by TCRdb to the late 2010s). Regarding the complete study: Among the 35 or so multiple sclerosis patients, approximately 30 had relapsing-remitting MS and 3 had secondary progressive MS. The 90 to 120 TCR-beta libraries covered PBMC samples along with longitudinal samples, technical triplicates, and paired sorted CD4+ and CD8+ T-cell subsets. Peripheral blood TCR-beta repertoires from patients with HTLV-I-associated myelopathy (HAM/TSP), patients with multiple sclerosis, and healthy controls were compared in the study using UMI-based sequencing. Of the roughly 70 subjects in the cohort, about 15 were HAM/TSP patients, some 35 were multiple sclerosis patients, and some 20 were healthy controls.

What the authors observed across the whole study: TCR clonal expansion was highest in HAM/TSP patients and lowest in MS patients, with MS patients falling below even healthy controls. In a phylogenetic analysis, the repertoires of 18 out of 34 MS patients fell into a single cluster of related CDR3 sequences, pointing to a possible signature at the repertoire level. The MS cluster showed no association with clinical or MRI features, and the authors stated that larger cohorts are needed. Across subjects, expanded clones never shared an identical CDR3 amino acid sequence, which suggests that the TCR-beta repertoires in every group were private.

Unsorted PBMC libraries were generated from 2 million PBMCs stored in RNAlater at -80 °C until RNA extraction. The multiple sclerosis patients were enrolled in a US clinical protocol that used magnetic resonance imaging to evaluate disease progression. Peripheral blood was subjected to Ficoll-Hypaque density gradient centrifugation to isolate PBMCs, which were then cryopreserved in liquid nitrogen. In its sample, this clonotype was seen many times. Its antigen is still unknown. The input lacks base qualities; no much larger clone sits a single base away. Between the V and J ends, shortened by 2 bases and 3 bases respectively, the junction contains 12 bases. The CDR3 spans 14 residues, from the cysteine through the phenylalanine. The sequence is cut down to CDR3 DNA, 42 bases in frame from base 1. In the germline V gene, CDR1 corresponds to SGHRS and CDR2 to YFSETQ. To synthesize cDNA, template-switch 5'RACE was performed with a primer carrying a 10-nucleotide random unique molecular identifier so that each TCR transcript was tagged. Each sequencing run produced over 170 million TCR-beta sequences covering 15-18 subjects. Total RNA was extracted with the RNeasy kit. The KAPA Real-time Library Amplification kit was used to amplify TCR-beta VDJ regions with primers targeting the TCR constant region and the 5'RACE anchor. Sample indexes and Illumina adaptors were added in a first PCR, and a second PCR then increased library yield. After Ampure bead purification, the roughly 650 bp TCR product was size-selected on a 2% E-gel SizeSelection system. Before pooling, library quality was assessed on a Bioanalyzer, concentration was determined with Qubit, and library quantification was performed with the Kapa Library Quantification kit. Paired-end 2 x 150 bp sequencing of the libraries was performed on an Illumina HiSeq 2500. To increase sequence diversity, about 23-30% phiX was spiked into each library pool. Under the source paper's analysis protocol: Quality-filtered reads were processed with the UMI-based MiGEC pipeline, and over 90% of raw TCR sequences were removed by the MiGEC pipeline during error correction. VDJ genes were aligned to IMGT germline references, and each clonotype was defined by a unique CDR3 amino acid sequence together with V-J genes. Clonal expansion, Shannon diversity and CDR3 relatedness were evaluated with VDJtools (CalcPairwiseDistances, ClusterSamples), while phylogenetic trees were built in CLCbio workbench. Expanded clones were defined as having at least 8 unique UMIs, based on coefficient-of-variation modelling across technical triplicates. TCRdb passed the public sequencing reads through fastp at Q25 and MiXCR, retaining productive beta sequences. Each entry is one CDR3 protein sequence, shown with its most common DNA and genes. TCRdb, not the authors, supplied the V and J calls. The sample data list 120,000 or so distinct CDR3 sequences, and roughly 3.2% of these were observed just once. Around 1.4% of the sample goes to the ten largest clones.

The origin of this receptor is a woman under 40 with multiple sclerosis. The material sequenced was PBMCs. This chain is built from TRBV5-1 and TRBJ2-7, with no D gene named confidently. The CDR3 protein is CASSFGDKIYEQYF. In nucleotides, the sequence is TGCGCCAGCAGCTTTGGGGATAAAATCTACGAGCAGTACTTC.